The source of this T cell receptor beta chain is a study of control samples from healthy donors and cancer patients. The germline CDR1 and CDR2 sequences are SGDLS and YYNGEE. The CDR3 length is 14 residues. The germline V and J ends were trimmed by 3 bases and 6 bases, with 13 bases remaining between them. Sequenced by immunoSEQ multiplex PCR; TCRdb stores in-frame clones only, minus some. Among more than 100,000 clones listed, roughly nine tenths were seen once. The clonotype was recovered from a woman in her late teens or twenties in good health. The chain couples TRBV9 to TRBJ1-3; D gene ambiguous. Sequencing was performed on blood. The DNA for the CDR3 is TGTGCCAGCAGCGCGGCCAGAGCCCAAAACACCATATATTTT. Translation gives CASSAARAQNTIYF.